This entry concerns a single TCR beta chain. Antigen specificity is unknown. The entry originates in a study of shared clonotypes between healthy human individuals. Study overall: The donors, two women and a few men, were aged 18 to 49.

Germline assignment: CDR1 SGHDT and CDR2 YYEEEE. With 0 bases removed from V and 9 bases from J, the gap between germline ends came to 10 bases. The CDR3 loop spans 13 amino acids. General study results and limits: Lower generation probabilities were found for non-shared clonotypes than for those shared by all four donors.

Original methodology: Junction-only sequences produced by ImmunoSEQ had no quality scores, so filtering differed. Assay: immunoSEQ multiplex PCR; the TCRdb copy retains only in-frame clones and omits some. The V and J calls and the clone size are those of that table, but D and trimming were determined from the DNA. In the table there are about 600,000 clones, about 98% of which are singletons. Terminally differentiated effector memory CD45RA+ cells were excluded from the naive CD8 cells, which were CD45RO-negative and positively selected for CCR7. The V and J genes are TRBV5-6 and TRBJ2-1; no clear D gene. The sequencing input was naive CD8+ T cells sorted from blood. The clonotype originates from a man aged 25 to 40 in good health. CDR3: CASSLGVLGEQFF. DNA of the CDR3: TGTGCCAGCAGCTTGGGGGTTTTGGGTGAGCAGTTCTTC.